This T cell receptor (beta chain) was recovered during a study of blood T cell repertoires in COVID-19. Study background: COVID-19 samples, acute and convalescent, were from the United States, Italy and Spain. In each case, the material was cDNA or gDNA derived from T cells, B-cell-depleted T cells, or PBMCs.

Germline V CDR1 and CDR2: MDHEN, SYDVKM. This CDR3 comprises 15 residues. V lost 0 bases, J lost 5 bases, and 5 bases stayed unmatched. The authors' processing: Estimated nucleated cell counts came from reference gene primer amplification. Generated by immunoSEQ multiplex PCR, the TCRdb table keeps only in-frame clones and is missing some. V and J calls and clone size come straight from that table; D and trimming were deduced from the DNA. The data hold some 70,000 clones, with approximately 80% observed a single time. Sample: peripheral blood. The TCR originated in a man in his 60s with COVID-19, enrolled during active disease. J is TRBJ1-2 and V is TRBV28; 8 bases match TRBD1. DNA of the CDR3: TGTGCCAGCAGTTTATGGCAGGGGGCAGGGTATGGCTACACCTTC. Its translation is CASSLWQGAGYGYTF.